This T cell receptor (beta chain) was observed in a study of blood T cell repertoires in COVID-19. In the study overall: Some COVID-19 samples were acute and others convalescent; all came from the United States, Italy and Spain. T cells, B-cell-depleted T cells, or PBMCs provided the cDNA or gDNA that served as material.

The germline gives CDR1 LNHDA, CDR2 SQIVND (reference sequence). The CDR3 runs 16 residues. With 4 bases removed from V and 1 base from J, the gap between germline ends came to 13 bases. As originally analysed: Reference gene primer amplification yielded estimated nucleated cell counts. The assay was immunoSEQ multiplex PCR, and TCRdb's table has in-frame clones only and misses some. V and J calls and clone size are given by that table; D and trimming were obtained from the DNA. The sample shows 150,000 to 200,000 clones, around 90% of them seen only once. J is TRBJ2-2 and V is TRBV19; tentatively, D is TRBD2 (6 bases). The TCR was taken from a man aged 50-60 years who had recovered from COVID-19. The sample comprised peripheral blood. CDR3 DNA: TGTGCCAGTAGTAACCACTGGCGGGAGAACACCGGGGAGCTGTTTTTT. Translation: CASSNHWRENTGELFF. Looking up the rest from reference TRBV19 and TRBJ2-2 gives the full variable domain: DGGITQSPKYLFRKEGQNVTLSCEQNLNHDAMYWYRQDPGQGLRLIYYSQIVNDFQKGDIAEGYSVSREKKESFPLTVTSAQKNPTAFYLCASSNHWRENTGELFFGEGSRLTVL.